The 17 T cell receptor beta chains below were found in one sample sequenced in a study of beta chain features in type 1 diabetes. All of the isolated RNA was reverse transcribed, so expressed TCRB transcripts were sequenced. Repertoires were generated with immunoSEQ multiplex PCR, while TCRdb's copy carries only in-frame clones and drops some. The table includes around 500,000 clones, about an eighth detected once. Sequenced material: naive CD4+ T cells from blood. Receptors originate from a woman aged 18-29 years in good health.

This clone was counted between two and nine times. This chain connects TRBV29-1 to TRBJ1-5, with a possible D match to TRBD1 (5 bases). CDR3 length: 13 amino acids. V lost 4 bases, J lost 6 bases, and 13 bases lay in between. Germline loops: CDR1 SQVTM, CDR2 ANQGSEA. The CDR3 nucleotides are TGCAGCGTTGTGGGGGGGAAGGGTCAGCCCCAGCATTTT. It translates to CSVVGGKGQPQHF. Full variable domain (missing parts from reference TRBV29-1 and TRBJ1-5): SAVISQKPSRDICQRGTSLTIQCQVDSQVTMMFWYRQQPGQSLTLIATANQGSEATYESGFVIDKFPISRPNLTFSTLTVSNMSPEDSSIYLCSVVGGKGQPQHFGDGTRLSIL.

Points on this clone: Relative to the germline gene, one junction end is altered; a read error may explain this. The chain uses TRBV7-7 and TRBJ2-3; 8 bases align to TRBD2. Germline lookup yields CDR1 SSHAT and CDR2 FNYEAQ (reference sequence). CDR3 size: 15 residues. DNA for the CDR3: TGTGCTAGCAGCTATGGACTAGCAGGCACAGATACGCAGTATTTT. Amino acid sequence: CASSYGLAGTDTQYF.

This clone showed up just a few times. The chain couples TRBV28 to TRBJ2-3; D may be TRBD1 (6 bases). From germline, CDR1 is MDHEN and CDR2 SYDVKM. Trimming pared 2 bases from V and 0 bases from J, leaving 9 bases between. This CDR3 is 15 amino acids long. This CDR3 reads CASSLRGSSTDTQYF. The CDR3 DNA reads as TGTGCCAGCAGTTTAAGGGGGTCTAGCACAGATACGCAGTATTTT.

This clone has only a few counts. The CDR3 DNA is TGTGCCAGCCGGGCTAGCCCAATAGTAGATACGCAGTATTTT. It specifies CASRASPIVDTQYF. The J gene is TRBJ2-3, the V gene TRBV2; D possibly corresponds to TRBD2 (5 bases). Germline V CDR1 and CDR2: SNHLY, FYNNEI. This CDR3 is built from 14 residues. The V gene lost 8 bases and the J gene lost 5 bases, with 17 bases spanning the gap. Drawing the rest from reference TRBV2 and TRBJ2-3, the complete variable domain is EPEVTQTPSHQVTQMGQEVILRCVPISNHLYFYWYRQILGQKVEFLVSFYNNEISEKSEIFDDQFSVERPDGSNFTLKIRSTKLEDSAMYFCASRASPIVDTQYFGPGTRLTVL.

The chain links TRBV5-1 to TRBJ2-1; D may be TRBD2 (5 bases). CDR3 size: 14 residues. The germline CDR1 and CDR2 sequences are SGHRS and YFSETQ. V dropped 2 bases and J dropped 2 bases, with 8 bases sitting between them. Written as DNA, the CDR3 is TGCGCCAGCAGCTTAGAGGGCCCCTACAATGAGCAGTTCTTC. Protein sequence: CASSLEGPYNEQFF.

This clone was recorded a few times. The gene calls are TRBV15 and TRBJ1-1; D gene uncertain. The CDR3 loop spans 13 amino acids. The V end lost 0 bases, the J end lost 11 bases, and 13 bases lay between the germline ends. The germline V gene encodes CDR1 LNHNV and CDR2 YYDKDF (reference sequence). Here the CDR3 reads CATSRDPGRRAFF. The CDR3 DNA follows: TGTGCCACCAGCAGAGATCCTGGGAGGCGGGCTTTCTTT. Combining the CDR3 with reference TRBV15 and TRBJ1-1 gives the whole variable domain DAMVIQNPRYQVTQFGKPVTLSCSQTLNHNVMYWYQQKSSQAPKLLFHYYDKDFNNEADTPDNFQSRRPNTSFCFLDIRSPGLGDTAMYLCATSRDPGRRAFFGQGTRLTVV.

This clone has a count of ten or more. The CDR3 loop reads CASGSSGSDIQYF. As DNA, the CDR3 is TGTGCTAGTGGTTCATCGGGGAGTGACATTCAGTACTTC. V usage is TRBV12-5 and J usage is TRBJ2-4; the D gene is possibly TRBD2 (5 bases). V dropped 4 bases and J dropped 8 bases, with 12 bases sitting between them. CDR1 and CDR2 from the germline V gene are LGHNT and FRNRAP. This CDR3 is built from 13 residues.

The chain carries TRBV23-1 and TRBJ1-2; D uncertain. TRBV23-1 is designated an ORF whose function remains uncertain. This CDR3 contains 15 residues. Trimming pared 0 bases from V and 4 bases from J, leaving 12 bases between. The CDR3 loop reads CASSQSGGVRYGYTF. CDR3 bases: TGCGCCAGCAGTCAATCTGGAGGAGTCCGCTATGGCTACACCTTC.

V is TRBV2 and J is TRBJ2-7; tentatively, D is TRBD1 (6 bases). The CDR3 runs 12 residues. The V gene lost 6 bases and the J gene lost 4 bases, with 10 bases spanning the gap. CDR1 is SNHLY and CDR2 is FYNNEI in the germline V gene. The CDR3 coding sequence is TGTGCCAGCAGATACAGGGCATACGAGCAGTACGTC. It is translated as CASRYRAYEQYV.

The chain combines TRBV15 with TRBJ2-7, with 8 bases matching TRBD1. The J segment lost 0 bases and the V segment lost 0 bases, leaving 7 bases of the junction unmatched. The CDR3 loop spans 17 amino acids. The germline gives CDR1 LNHNV, CDR2 YYDKDF (reference sequence). CDR3 coding DNA: TGTGCCACCAGCAGAGAAACAGGGGGAAATAGCTCCTACGAGCAGTACGTC. Translated, it gives CATSRETGGNSSYEQYV.

This rearrangement joins TRBV9 to TRBJ1-1; D is uncertain. V gave up 3 bases and J gave up 0 bases, with 18 bases separating them. Per germline, CDR1 SGDLS and CDR2 YYNGEE. The CDR3 is 17 residues long. The CDR3 sequence: CASSDPQLNPLNTEAFF. CDR3 nucleotide sequence: TGTGCCAGCAGCGACCCGCAGCTTAACCCTTTGAACACTGAAGCTTTCTTT. Filled out from reference TRBV9 and TRBJ1-1, the complete variable domain reads DSGVTQTPKHLITATGQRVTLRCSPRSGDLSVYWYQQSLDQGLQFLIQYYNGEERAKGNILERFSAQQFPDLHSELNLSSLELGDSALYFCASSDPQLNPLNTEAFFGQGTRLTVV.

This chain uses TRBV10-3 with TRBJ2-3; D assignment may be TRBD1 or TRBD2 (6 bases each). Germline CDR1 and CDR2: ENHRY and SYGVKD. The CDR3 contains 15 residues. With 5 bases removed from V and 0 bases from J, the gap between germline ends came to 12 bases. The CDR3 bases are TGTGCCATCAGTCGAGGGGGGTCTAGCACAGATACGCAGTATTTT. Its translation: CAISRGGSSTDTQYF.

The J gene is TRBJ2-1, the V gene TRBV7-9; D is uncertain. V dropped 1 base and J dropped 3 bases, with 1 base sitting between them. The CDR3 runs to 12 residues. The germline CDR1 and CDR2 sequences are SEHNR and FQNEAQ (reference sequence). DNA for the CDR3: TGTGCCAGCAGCTTAGACTACAATGAGCAGTTCTTC. Protein: CASSLDYNEQFF. The complete variable domain, with remaining parts taken from reference TRBV7-9 and TRBJ2-1, reads DTGVSQNPRHKITKRGQNVTFRCDPISEHNRLYWYRQTLGQGPEFLTYFQNEAQLEKSRLLSDRFSAERPKGSFSTLEIQRTEQGDSAMYLCASSLDYNEQFFGPGTRLTVL.

This rearrangement joins TRBV15 to TRBJ2-1; D might be TRBD1 (5 bases). Trimming cost V 4 bases and J 9 bases, with 16 bases left between them. The CDR3 runs 14 residues. CDR1 LNHNV and CDR2 YYDKDF come from the germline V gene (reference sequence). CDR3 sequence (DNA): TGTGCCACCAGCACTCAGACAGCTTTCAGTGAGCAGTTCTTC. This codes for CATSTQTAFSEQFF. The variable domain in full, completed from reference TRBV15 and TRBJ2-1, reads DAMVIQNPRYQVTQFGKPVTLSCSQTLNHNVMYWYQQKSSQAPKLLFHYYDKDFNNEADTPDNFQSRRPNTSFCFLDIRSPGLGDTAMYLCATSTQTAFSEQFFGPGTRLTVL.

This clone was found a few times. V and J are TRBV5-3 and TRBJ2-1, with 7 bases identical to TRBD1. TRBV5-3 is flagged as an ORF with uncertain function. The CDR3 loop spans 15 amino acids. The V and J ends lost 4 bases and 1 base, in that order; junction bases with no gene match: 5. CDR3: CARSLGTESYNEQFF. In nucleotides, the CDR3 is TGTGCCAGAAGCCTCGGGACAGAATCCTACAATGAGCAGTTCTTC.

This clone has a handful of counts. The V gene is TRBV13, the J gene TRBJ1-3; D ambiguous. Germline V gene lookup returns CDR1 PRHDT and CDR2 FYEKMQ (reference sequence). V was pared by 7 bases and J by 0 bases, with 13 bases between. This CDR3 has 15 residues. The CDR3 DNA sequence: TGTGCCAGCACCCCCTACGGTTTCTCTGGAAACACCATATATTTT. Its protein is CASTPYGFSGNTIYF. The variable domain in full, completed from reference TRBV13 and TRBJ1-3, reads AAGVIQSPRHLIKEKRETATLKCYPIPRHDTVYWYQQGPGQDPQFLISFYEKMQSDKGSIPDRFSAQQFSDYHSELNMSSLELGDSALYFCASTPYGFSGNTIYFGEGSWLTVV.

This clone turned up a few times. The V call is TRBV9, the J call TRBJ2-5, with TRBD1 identical over 7 bases. Germline CDR1 reads SGDLS; CDR2 reads YYNGEE. The CDR3 runs to 16 residues. V lost 2 bases, J lost 2 bases, and 9 bases stayed unmatched. The CDR3 is CASSVLSGTAQETQYF. The CDR3 DNA sequence: TGTGCCAGCAGCGTTTTATCCGGGACAGCACAAGAGACCCAGTACTTC.